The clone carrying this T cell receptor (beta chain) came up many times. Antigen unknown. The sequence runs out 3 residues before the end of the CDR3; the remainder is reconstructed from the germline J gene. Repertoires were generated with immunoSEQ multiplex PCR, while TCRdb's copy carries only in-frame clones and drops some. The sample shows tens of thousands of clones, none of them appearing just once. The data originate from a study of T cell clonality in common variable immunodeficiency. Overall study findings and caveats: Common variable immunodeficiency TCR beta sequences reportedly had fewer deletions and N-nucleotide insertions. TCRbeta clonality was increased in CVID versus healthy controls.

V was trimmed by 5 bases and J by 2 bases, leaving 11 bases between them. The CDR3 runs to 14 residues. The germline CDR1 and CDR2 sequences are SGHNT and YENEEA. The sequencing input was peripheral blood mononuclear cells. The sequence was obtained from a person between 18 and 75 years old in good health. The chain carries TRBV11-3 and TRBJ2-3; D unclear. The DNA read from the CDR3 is TGTGCCAGCAGCACTAAGAGGTTCACAGATACG. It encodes CASSTKRFTDT. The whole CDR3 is CASSTKRFTDTQYF. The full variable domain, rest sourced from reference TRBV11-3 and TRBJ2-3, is EAGVVQSPRYKIIEKKQPVAFWCNPISGHNTLYWYLQNLGQGPELLIRYENEEAVDDSQLPKDRFSAERLKGVDSTLKIQPAELGDSAVYLCASSTKRFTDTQYFGPGTRLTVL.